The 26 T cell receptor beta chains below come from one sample, sequenced in a study of neurological immune-mediated disorders. TCRdb redid the calling of the 5' RACE reads with MiXCR, one entry per CDR3 protein. In the table there are some 56,000 distinct CDR3 sequences, over 3.5% of which are singletons. The source material was PBMCs. These receptor sequences come from a man aged 60-69 years with multiple sclerosis.

Many counts were recorded for this clonotype. CDR3 nucleotides: TGTGCCAGCAGTTTATCTGGGGTCGAGACCCAGTACTTC. It encodes CASSLSGVETQYF. The V call is TRBV12-3 or TRBV12-4, the J call TRBJ2-5; no reliable D call. Trimming shortened V by 2 bases and J by 5 bases, and 9 bases separated the two germline ends. This CDR3 has 13 residues.

This clonotype appeared many times. The chain combines TRBV20-1 with TRBJ2-3; D gene unclear. Germline loops: CDR1 DFQATT, CDR2 SNEGSKA (reference sequence). Trimming shortened V by 1 base and J by 5 bases, and 7 bases separated the two germline ends. This CDR3 contains 12 residues. The CDR3 nucleotides read TGCAGTGCTAGAGTCTCTATAGATACGCAGTATTTT. It translates to CSARVSIDTQYF.

This clonotype was recorded many times. The chain links TRBV7-3 to TRBJ2-2; D not resolved. Trimming removed 1 base from V and 6 bases from J, with 6 bases in between. The CDR3 covers 13 residues. Germline V lookup: CDR1 SGHTA, CDR2 FQGTGA. Here the CDR3 reads CASSLIPSGELFF. The CDR3 region has the DNA TGTGCCAGCAGCTTAATCCCGTCCGGGGAGCTGTTTTTT.

By frequency in the sample, this clonotype is large. V usage is TRBV6-2 or TRBV6-3 and J usage is TRBJ2-7, with D unresolved. Germline assignment: CDR1 MNHEY and CDR2 SVGEGT. The CDR3 consists of 11 residues. Trimming cost V 6 bases and J 0 bases, with 3 bases left between them. This chain's CDR3 is CASRISYEQYF. CDR3 DNA sequence: TGTGCCAGCAGGATCTCCTACGAGCAGTACTTC.

The chain employs TRBV10-3 and TRBJ2-6; D call uncertain. With 2 bases removed from V and 7 bases from J, the gap between germline ends came to 6 bases. There are 13 residues in the CDR3. Germline V gives CDR1 ENHRY, CDR2 SYGVKD. CDR3 sequence (DNA): TGTGCCATCAGTGAGATAGGAGCCAACGTCCTGACTTTC. Translation: CAISEIGANVLTF.

This clonotype was recorded at least ten times. The chain carries TRBV5-1 and TRBJ2-5; D not resolved. V lost 2 bases and J lost 3, with 11 bases in between. The CDR3 totals 14 residues. In germline, CDR1 is SGHRS, CDR2 YFSETQ. The CDR3 DNA follows: TGCGCCAGCAGCTTAGTAGGAGTCGAAGAGACCCAGTACTTC. This encodes CASSLVGVEETQYF. The complete variable domain, with remaining parts taken from reference TRBV5-1 and TRBJ2-5, reads KAGVTQTPRYLIKTRGQQVTLSCSPISGHRSVSWYQQTPGQGLQFLFEYFSETQRNKGNFPGRFSGRQFSNSRSEMNVSTLELGDSALYLCASSLVGVEETQYFGPGTRLLVL.

This clonotype was observed at least ten times. V usage is TRBV5-1 and J usage is TRBJ1-1; 7 bases match TRBD1. There are 14 residues in the CDR3. The ends lost 4 bases at V and 0 bases at J; junction bases unmatched: 3. Germline-derived CDR1 and CDR2 are SGHRS and YFSETQ. CDR3 loop: CASSIGQVNTEAFF. Here the CDR3 DNA reads TGCGCCAGCAGCATTGGACAGGTGAACACTGAAGCTTTCTTT.

In this sample, this clonotype turned up many times. The rearrangement links TRBV5-1 to TRBJ1-1; a possible D gene is TRBD1 (6 bases). CDR1 is SGHRS and CDR2 is YFSETQ in the germline V gene. V was cut by 7 bases and J by 5 bases, with 18 bases left in between. The CDR3 spans 14 residues. The CDR3 nucleotides are TGCGCCAGCGACCCAAACGGAGGGGGTACTGAAGCTTTCTTT. Residues: CASDPNGGGTEAFF.

This clonotype has at least ten counts. The chain combines TRBV5-1 with TRBJ2-5; the match to TRBD2 covers 10 bases. Looked up from germline, CDR1 is SGHRS and CDR2 is YFSETQ. CDR3 length: 15 residues. V was pared by 0 bases and J by 2 bases, with 1 base of the junction left unmatched. CDR3 DNA: TGCGCCAGCAGCTTGGGGACTAGCGGACAAGAGACCCAGTACTTC. The encoded protein is CASSLGTSGQETQYF.

The chain employs TRBV27 and TRBJ2-3; 9 bases line up with TRBD2. Germline values: CDR1 MNHEY, CDR2 SMNVEV (reference sequence). This CDR3 has 16 amino acids. After removal of 5 bases from V and 1 base from J, the junction contained 7 bases not matched to a gene. Here the CDR3 reads CASSRGRATGTDTQYF. The CDR3 bases are TGTGCCAGCAGTCGCGGGAGGGCTACTGGCACAGATACGCAGTATTTT.

This clonotype was seen at least ten times. The chain joins TRBV7-2 to TRBJ2-1, with 8 bases identical to TRBD1. This CDR3 has 13 amino acids. Per germline, CDR1 SGHTA and CDR2 FQGNSA. The V segment lost 3 bases and the J segment 6 bases; nucleotides outside the gene matches: 1. Written as DNA, the CDR3 is TGTGCCAGCAGCTTTACAGGGGGCAATGAGCAGTTCTTC. The encoded protein is CASSFTGGNEQFF.

This clonotype was observed at least ten times. V and J are TRBV20-1 and TRBJ2-1; no reliable D call. The CDR3 has 11 amino acids. Germline CDR1 and CDR2: DFQATT and SNEGSKA (reference sequence). V was cut by 0 bases and J by 8 bases, with 5 bases left in between. CDR3 DNA: TGCAGTGCTAGAGATTATGATGAGCAGTTCTTC. The encoded protein is CSARDYDEQFF.

This clonotype was found a few times. The J gene is TRBJ2-7, the V gene TRBV14; no reliable D call. The CDR3 runs to 13 residues. The germline V and J ends were trimmed by 0 bases and 4 bases, with 7 bases remaining between them. Germline loops: CDR1 SGHDN, CDR2 FVKESK. The DNA for the CDR3 is TGTGCCAGCAGCCAAGATATCAAGTACGAGCAGTACTTC. Protein sequence: CASSQDIKYEQYF.

V and J are TRBV2 and TRBJ1-5; TRBD1 matches 9 bases. The germline CDR1 and CDR2 sequences are SNHLY and FYNNEI. There are 15 residues in the CDR3. V lost 8 bases, J lost 2 bases, and 7 bases stayed unmatched. CDR3 in amino acids: CASGRQGVRNQPQHF. The DNA of the CDR3 is TGTGCCAGCGGACGACAGGGGGTTCGCAATCAGCCCCAGCATTTT.

This clonotype was counted at least ten times. V is TRBV20-1 and J is TRBJ2-2; 9 nucleotides match TRBD2. The J segment lost 1 base and the V segment lost 5 bases, leaving 2 bases of the junction unmatched. The CDR3 covers 14 residues. Germline CDR1 reads DFQATT; CDR2 reads SNEGSKA (reference sequence). In nucleotides, the CDR3 is TGCAGTGCTGGTAGCGGGGGGAACACCGGGGAGCTGTTTTTT. It translates to CSAGSGGNTGELFF.

The chain employs TRBV28 and TRBJ1-2; D unclear. Germline V gene data show CDR1 as MDHEN and CDR2 as SYDVKM. V lost 6 bases and J lost 4, with 15 bases in between. The CDR3 is 14 amino acids. CDR3 sequence reads: CASSSGSSGYGYTF. Here the CDR3 DNA reads TGTGCCAGCAGCTCCGGGTCTTCTGGCTATGGCTACACCTTC.

This clonotype occurred many times. V is TRBV20-1 and J is TRBJ2-3; either TRBD1 or TRBD2 may supply D (6 bases each). The CDR3 is 14 amino acids. CDR1 is DFQATT, CDR2 SNEGSKA, per germline (reference sequence). Trimming removed 5 bases at V and 10 bases at J, with 22 bases between. CDR3 sequence reads: CSAQLLPGAYAQYF. The CDR3, as DNA: TGCAGTGCTCAACTGCTACCGGGGGCCTATGCGCAGTATTTT.

The gene calls are TRBV20-1 and TRBJ2-1, with D tentatively TRBD2 (5 bases). Germline values: CDR1 DFQATT, CDR2 SNEGSKA (reference sequence). The V and J ends lost 6 bases and 1 base respectively, with 10 bases between them. The length of the CDR3 is 13 residues. DNA of the CDR3: TGCAGTGCACGGGGAAGGTCCTACAATGAGCAGTTCTTC. Residues: CSARGRSYNEQFF.

This clonotype appeared many times. The CDR3 coding sequence is TGTGCCACCGGCGGGGGGGTCTCAGATACGCAGTATTTT. Translating gives CATGGGVSDTQYF. This chain uses TRBV15 with TRBJ2-3, with 9 positions matching TRBD2. Germline lookup yields CDR1 LNHNV and CDR2 YYDKDF (reference sequence). The J segment lost 4 bases and the V segment lost 8 bases, leaving 4 bases of the junction unmatched. This CDR3 spans 13 amino acids. Using reference TRBV15 and TRBJ2-3 for the parts outside the CDR3, the full variable domain is DAMVIQNPRYQVTQFGKPVTLSCSQTLNHNVMYWYQQKSSQAPKLLFHYYDKDFNNEADTPDNFQSRRPNTSFCFLDIRSPGLGDTAMYLCATGGGVSDTQYFGPGTRLTVL.

This clonotype appeared many times. The chain is built from TRBV5-1 and TRBJ1-1; 7 bases agree with TRBD1. In germline, CDR1 is SGHRS, CDR2 YFSETQ. The CDR3 is 13 amino acids. The V and J ends lost 0 bases and 4 bases, in that order; junction bases with no gene match: 0. The CDR3 loop is CASSLEGATEAFF. The CDR3 DNA follows: TGCGCCAGCAGCTTGGAGGGGGCCACTGAAGCTTTCTTT.

This clonotype was counted many times. The chain employs TRBV28 and TRBJ2-5, with 8 bases that match TRBD2. J was trimmed by 5 bases and V by 6 bases; bases with no gene match: 8. Per the germline V gene, CDR1 is MDHEN and CDR2 is SYDVKM. The CDR3 covers 14 residues. The chain's CDR3 is CASRPPGTSETQYF. The CDR3 DNA reads TGTGCCAGCAGACCTCCCGGGACTAGTGAGACCCAGTACTTC.

This clonotype was seen repeatedly, ten times or more. This rearrangement joins TRBV5-1 to TRBJ2-5; D gene ambiguous. V lost 0 bases and J 8 bases, leaving 8 bases between the germline ends. Germline V gene lookup returns CDR1 SGHRS and CDR2 YFSETQ. The CDR3 extends over 12 amino acids. CDR3 residues: CASSLGSETQYF. The CDR3 DNA reads as TGCGCCAGCAGCTTGGGGTCGGAAACCCAGTACTTC.

This clonotype was counted many times. The gene calls are TRBV15 and TRBJ1-1; the D is unclear. CDR3 length: 14 residues. V was clipped by 7 bases and J by 3 bases, with 15 bases between them. CDR1 LNHNV and CDR2 YYDKDF come from the germline V gene (reference sequence). CDR3 in DNA: TGTGCCACCACCCCGGCAGCTACTTACACTGAAGCTTTCTTT. Its translation: CATTPAATYTEAFF.

In this sample, this clonotype turned up many times. The V and J genes are TRBV12-3 or TRBV12-4 and TRBJ2-1; D gene uncertain. V lost 4 bases and J lost 12, with 10 bases in between. The CDR3 has 11 residues. The CDR3 region has the DNA TGTGCCAGCAGTTATTCCCGTGGGCAGTTCTTC. It translates to CASSYSRGQFF.

The chain couples TRBV6-6 to TRBJ2-7; 7 positions agree with TRBD2. The CDR3 contains 13 residues. Germline trimming cut 8 bases from V and 3 bases from J; bases unmatched to any gene: 7. Germline lookup yields CDR1 MNHNY and CDR2 SVGAGI (reference sequence). As DNA, the CDR3 is TGTGCCAGCTCTCTAGCGGCTTACTACGAGCAGTACTTC. As protein: CASSLAAYYEQYF.

This clonotype was seen repeatedly, ten times or more. The rearrangement links TRBV12-3 or TRBV12-4 to TRBJ1-2; maybe TRBD1 (6 bases). CDR3 size: 14 residues. Trimming took 5 bases from V and 2 from J, leaving 12 bases between them. This CDR3 is CASSPGQRNYGYTF. The CDR3 coding sequence is TGTGCCAGCAGTCCAGGACAGAGAAACTATGGCTACACCTTC.